These 18 T cell receptor beta chains were all obtained from the same sample, sequenced in a study of blood T cells in healthy people across ages. Through a sample-barcoded 5' primer and a J-beta primer mix, a second PCR was run for roughly 6 to 11 cycles. TCRdb re-derived calls from the 5' RACE reads in MiXCR, one entry per CDR3 protein. This sample carries nearly 800,000 distinct CDR3 sequences, approximately 25% of them seen once, and the ten largest clones take 3% to 4.5%. A further study also used this sample, focusing on T cells of mothers and their children.

Sequenced: blood. Receptors were obtained from a boy between 5 and 17 years old in good health.

V and J are TRBV28 and TRBJ2-5; TRBD2 aligns across 7 bases. The DNA end is more similar to TRBJ2-7, so the J call may be wrong. CDR3 length: 15 amino acids. Germline V gives CDR1 MDHEN, CDR2 SYDVKM. CDR3 nucleotide sequence: TGTGCCAGCAGTTCCCGAAAGGGAGGGGAGTACGAGCAGTACTTC. This gives the protein CASSSRKGGEYEQYF.

The CDR3 DNA sequence: TGCAGTGCTAGTCCCTTCGGGACAAGACCGTACGAGCAGTACTTC. The encoded protein is CSASPFGTRPYEQYF. V and J are TRBV20-1 and TRBJ2-7; TRBD1 is a possible D gene (6 bases). Germline V CDR1 and CDR2: DFQATT, SNEGSKA (reference sequence). V was pared by 3 bases and J by 4 bases, with 19 bases between. The CDR3 is made up of 15 amino acids.

This clonotype was seen a single time. The J gene is TRBJ2-7, the V gene TRBV28, with 9 bases that match TRBD2. The CDR3 has 13 residues. Unmatched junction bases numbered 8, after V lost 11 bases and J lost 3 bases. Looked up from germline, CDR1 is MDHEN and CDR2 is SYDVKM. The CDR3 DNA follows: TGTGCCGGCGGTAGCGGGAGACTCTACGAGCAGTACTTC. Its translation is CAGGSGRLYEQYF.

This clonotype has more than one count but fewer than ten. This sequence joins TRBV27 and TRBJ2-5, with D tentatively TRBD1 or TRBD2 (7 bases each). The CDR3 sequence is 15 residues long. Trimming shortened V by 5 bases and J by 7 bases, and 20 bases separated the two germline ends. Germline CDR1 reads MNHEY; CDR2 reads SMNVEV (reference sequence). In DNA form, the CDR3 reads TGTGCCAGCAGTCCATCTGGCGGGAGACAGGGGACCCAGTACTTC. Protein sequence: CASSPSGGRQGTQYF.

The rearrangement joins TRBV20-1 to TRBJ2-1; either TRBD1 or TRBD2 may supply D (5 bases each). The CDR3 has 12 amino acids. V was pared by 2 bases and J by 10 bases, with 12 bases between. The germline CDR1 and CDR2 sequences are DFQATT and SNEGSKA (reference sequence). The DNA for the CDR3 is TGCAGTGCTAGATCTACTAGGGGCGAGCAGTTCTTC. As protein: CSARSTRGEQFF.

The genes are TRBV29-1 and TRBJ1-6; D may be TRBD1 (5 bases). V was pared by 6 bases and J by 6 bases, with 15 bases between. This CDR3 spans 14 amino acids. In germline, CDR1 is SQVTM, CDR2 ANQGSEA. CDR3 loop: CSVAAGTPNSPLHF. CDR3 coding DNA: TGCAGCGTCGCCGCCGGGACTCCTAATTCACCCCTCCACTTT.

This rearrangement joins TRBV29-1 to TRBJ2-7; D is perhaps TRBD1 (5 bases). Germline CDR1 reads SQVTM; CDR2 reads ANQGSEA. The V end lost 6 bases, the J end lost 4 bases, and 10 bases lay between the germline ends. This CDR3 contains 11 residues. The CDR3 nucleotides read TGCAGCGTCCTCAGGGCGTACGAGCAGTACTTC. It specifies CSVLRAYEQYF.

This clonotype showed up just a few times. Sequence at one end of the junction differs from germline and may be a read error. The chain joins TRBV4-3 to TRBJ2-7, with D uncertain. CDR3 length: 15 amino acids. Germline loops: CDR1 LGHNA, CDR2 YSLEER. Here the CDR3 reads CASSQGLGPAYEQYF. The CDR3 nucleotides read TGCGCCAGCAGTCAAGGCCTCGGCCCAGCCTACGAGCAGTACTTC.

The table lists this clonotype with a few counts. The chain links TRBV29-1 to TRBJ1-1, with D uncertain. This CDR3 spans 12 amino acids. Germline-derived CDR1 and CDR2 are SQVTM and ANQGSEA. Trimming took off 6 bases at V and 10 bases at J, with 18 bases between the two ends. CDR3: CSVYETTGRAFF. The DNA of the CDR3 is TGCAGCGTCTACGAAACCACCGGTCGAGCTTTCTTT.

This clonotype was seen more than once but under ten times. The chain employs TRBV7-9 and TRBJ2-1, with TRBD2 matching over 7 bases. The closer fit of TRBJ2-7 to the DNA end suggests the J call may be wrong. Germline values: CDR1 SEHNR, CDR2 FQNEAQ (reference sequence). CDR3 length: 14 residues. CDR3 sequence reads: CASSLGGPSEEQYF. In DNA form, the CDR3 reads TGTGCCAGCAGCTTGGGAGGGCCCTCGGAAGAGCAGTACTTC.

Remarks on this clonotype: This clone may be a read error of a much larger clone one base away. V gene TRBV12-3 or TRBV12-4 combines with J gene TRBJ2-5; 7 bases map to TRBD2. This CDR3 spans 13 amino acids. CDR3 sequence: CASSPGEGETQSF. CDR3 nucleotide sequence: TGTGCCAGCAGTCCCGGGGAGGGTGAGACCCAGTCCTTC.

This clonotype was observed a few times. As DNA, the CDR3 is TGTGCCACCAGCAGAGTTCATAGCTCCTACAATGAGCAGTTCTTC. Translation gives CATSRVHSSYNEQFF. This chain links TRBV15 with TRBJ2-1; D unclear. The CDR3 contains 15 residues. V lost 1 base and J lost 0, with 7 bases in between. Germline V CDR1 and CDR2: LNHNV, YYDKDF (reference sequence).

This clonotype has more than one count but fewer than ten. This chain connects TRBV5-1 to TRBJ1-2, with 9 bases matching TRBD1. J was trimmed by 6 bases and V by 2 bases; bases with no gene match: 5. This CDR3 region has 14 residues. Germline CDR1 is SGHRS and CDR2 is YFSETQ. CDR3: CASSFGQGNHGYTF. CDR3 sequence (DNA): TGCGCCAGCAGCTTCGGACAGGGGAACCATGGCTACACCTTC. The variable domain in full, completed from reference TRBV5-1 and TRBJ1-2, reads KAGVTQTPRYLIKTRGQQVTLSCSPISGHRSVSWYQQTPGQGLQFLFEYFSETQRNKGNFPGRFSGRQFSNSRSEMNVSTLELGDSALYLCASSFGQGNHGYTFGSGTRLTVV.

This clonotype was seen a handful of times. The chain uses TRBV4-1 and TRBJ2-7; perhaps TRBD2 as D (6 bases). The ends were cut back, 1 base at V and 6 bases at J, with 16 bases in the middle. The CDR3 sequence is 15 residues long. Germline V gives CDR1 MGHRA, CDR2 YSYEKL. The chain's CDR3 is CASSQGRRDLFEQYF. The CDR3 nucleotides read TGCGCCAGCAGCCAAGGGCGGCGGGATCTTTTCGAGCAGTACTTC.

The chain combines TRBV9 with TRBJ2-4; perhaps TRBD2 as D (5 bases). Germline V gene sequence: CDR1 SGDLS, CDR2 YYNGEE. The CDR3 extends over 16 amino acids. Trimming left V 3 bases short and J 0 bases short, with 13 bases between. CDR3 nucleotides: TGTGCCAGCAGCGCCGGACTTCATAAAGCCAAAAACATTCAGTACTTC. Amino acid sequence: CASSAGLHKAKNIQYF.

This clonotype was seen more than once but under ten times. The V and J genes are TRBV5-1 and TRBJ1-2; possible D gene TRBD1, 5 bases. Germline V gives CDR1 SGHRS, CDR2 YFSETQ. The CDR3 spans 13 residues. With 0 bases removed from V and 8 bases from J, the gap between germline ends came to 11 bases. In DNA form, the CDR3 reads TGCGCCAGCAGCTTGGAAGGGGTAGAAGGCTACACCTTC. It yields the protein CASSLEGVEGYTF.

This clonotype was seen a few times. This chain joins TRBV20-1 and TRBJ2-1, with TRBD2 identical over 8 bases. With the DNA end fitting TRBJ2-5 better, the J assignment may be wrong. This CDR3 has 12 residues. CDR1 and CDR2 from the germline V gene are DFQATT and SNEGSKA (reference sequence). CDR3: CSATGLVAAQYF. In DNA form, the CDR3 reads TGCAGTGCTACGGGACTAGTTGCCGCCCAGTACTTC.

This clonotype was seen more than once but under ten times. A read error may account for a junction end that differs from germline. This chain links TRBV20-1 with TRBJ2-3; maybe TRBD1 (5 bases). Germline V gives CDR1 DFQATT, CDR2 SNEGSKA (reference sequence). CDR3 size: 12 residues. Here the CDR3 DNA reads TGCAGTGCTAGAGGAGGTACAGGTACGCAGTATTTT. This translates into CSARGGTGTQYF.